The subject of this entry is one TCR beta chain. Methods used by the authors: Samples ranged from roughly 23,224 to 690,600 TCRs, with a median of around 100,000. TCRdb re-analysed the RACE reads in MiXCR, keeping a single row per CDR3 protein. TCRdb assigned the V and J calls; the authors' analysis was not used. The table lists roughly 360,000 distinct CDR3 sequences, 4.8% of them singletons. Time point specified: patch test 1, 2 weeks after DPC sensitization. Specified treatment: therapeutic diphenylcyclopropenone sensitization with weekly scalp DPC. Non-pregnant alopecia patients aged 18 to 70, suitable for DPC therapy. This record comes from a study of human T cells and chemical hapten exposure. Study in general: There were weekly diphenylcyclopropenone doses to the scalp for patients throughout the roughly 24-week study. DPC (0.01%) was patch tested on the upper back and read at 6 days.

This clonotype was obtained from a woman aged 45 to 65 with alopecia areata. Some clones in this sample may be carry-over from other donors' samples. Material: whole blood, obtained in connection with sensitization to the hapten diphenylcyclopropenone (DPC).

CDR3 in DNA: TGTGCCAGCAGCCAACGAGCGGGGGGGCCAGATACGCAGTATTTT. This sequence encodes CASSQRAGGPDTQYF. The chain couples TRBV3-1 to TRBJ2-3, with 10 positions matching TRBD2. CDR1 is LGHDT and CDR2 is YNNKEL in the germline V gene (reference sequence). V lost 2 bases, J lost 4 bases, and 3 bases stayed unmatched. This CDR3 is 15 amino acids long.